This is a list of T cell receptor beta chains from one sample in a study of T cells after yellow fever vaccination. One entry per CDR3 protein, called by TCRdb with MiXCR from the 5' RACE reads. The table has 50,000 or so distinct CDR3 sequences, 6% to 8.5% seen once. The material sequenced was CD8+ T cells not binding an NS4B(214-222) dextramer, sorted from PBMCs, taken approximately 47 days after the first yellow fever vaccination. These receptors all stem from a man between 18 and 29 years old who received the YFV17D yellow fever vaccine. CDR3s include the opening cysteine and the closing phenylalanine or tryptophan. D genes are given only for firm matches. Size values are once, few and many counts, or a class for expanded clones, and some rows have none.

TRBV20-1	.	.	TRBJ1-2	TGCAGTGCGGCAGGGTTCGGGGGCTACACCTTC	CSAAGFGGYTF
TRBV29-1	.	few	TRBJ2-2	TGCAGCGTTGAATTTCATGGTCAGCCCACCGGGGAGCTGTTTTTT	CSVEFHGQPTGELFF
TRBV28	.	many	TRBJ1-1	TGTGCTAGCCAGGGTTCCGACACTGAAGCTTTCTTT	CASQGSDTEAFF
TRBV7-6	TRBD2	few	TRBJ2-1	TGTGCCAGCAGCTCCCCTCTAGCGGGGAGGGACCCGGGTGAGCAGTTCTTC	CASSSPLAGRDPGEQFF
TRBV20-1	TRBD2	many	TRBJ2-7	TGCAGTGCTAGTAGTCTAGCGGGGGGCTACGAGCAGTACTTC	CSASSLAGGYEQYF
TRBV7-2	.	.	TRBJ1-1	TGTGCCAGCAGCTTACTGGCAGCCCCATTGAACACTGAAGCTTTCTTT	CASSLLAAPLNTEAFF
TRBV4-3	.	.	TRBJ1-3	TGCGCCAGCAGCCTATCCACCCCAAGAGCAGGAAACACCATATATTTT	CASSLSTPRAGNTIYF
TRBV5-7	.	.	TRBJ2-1	TGTGCCATGGGCCCCGAGCGACGGCACAATGAGCAGTTCTTC	CAMGPERRHNEQFF
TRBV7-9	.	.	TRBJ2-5	TGTGCCAGCAGCCGACAGATGTATCAAGAGACCCAGTACTTC	CASSRQMYQETQYF
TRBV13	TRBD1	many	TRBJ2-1	TGTGCCAGCAGCTTAGAGGGACAGGGGTGGTCCTACAATGAGCAGTTCTTC	CASSLEGQGWSYNEQFF
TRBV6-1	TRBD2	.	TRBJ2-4	TGTGCCAGCAAGAACAGCGGGGGGGCCAAAAACATTCAGTACTTC	CASKNSGGAKNIQYF
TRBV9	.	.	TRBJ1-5	TGTGCCAGCAGCGTAGCAGGGGTCAATCAGCCCCAGCATTTT	CASSVAGVNQPQHF
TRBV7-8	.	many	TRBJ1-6	TGTGCCAGCATTAGAGGGAGCTCCTATAATTCACCCCTCCACTTT	CASIRGSSYNSPLHF
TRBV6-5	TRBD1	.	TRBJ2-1	TGTGCCAGCAGCCGGACAGGGGGTGAGCAGTTCTTC	CASSRTGGEQFF
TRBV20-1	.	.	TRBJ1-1	TGCAGTGCTAGAGCTAGGGACACTGAAGCTTTCTTT	CSARARDTEAFF
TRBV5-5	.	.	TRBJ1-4	TGTGCCAGCAGCTTGGGAGGGGCGCTCCCTAATGAGGAACTGTTTTTT	CASSLGGALPNEELFF
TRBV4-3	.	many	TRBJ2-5	TGCGCCAGCAGCCAAGACGAAGGGTCAGAGACCCAGTACTTC	CASSQDEGSETQYF
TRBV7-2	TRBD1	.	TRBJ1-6	TGTGCCAGCAGCTTAGCCAGTCAGGGGGCTAATTCACCCCTCCACTTT	CASSLASQGANSPLHF
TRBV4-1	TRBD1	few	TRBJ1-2	TGCGCCAGCAGCCAAGAAGGCCCCGCGACAGGGGTCTATGGCTACACCTTC	CASSQEGPATGVYGYTF
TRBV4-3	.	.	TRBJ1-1	TGCGCCAGCAGCCAATACAGGCTGGAGAAGACTGAAGCTTTCTTT	CASSQYRLEKTEAFF
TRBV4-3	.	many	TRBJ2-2	TGCGCCAGCAGCCAAGATTCGGCACCTACCGGGGAGCTGTTTTTT	CASSQDSAPTGELFF
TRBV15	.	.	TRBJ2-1	TGTGCCACCACACTGGCAGGCGATGAATGGGAGCAGTTCTTC	CATTLAGDEWEQFF
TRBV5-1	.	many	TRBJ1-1	TGCGCCAGCACCTGGACAGACTGGAACACTGAAGCTTTCTTT	CASTWTDWNTEAFF
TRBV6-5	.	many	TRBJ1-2	TGTGCCAGCAGTAGGGATGGCTACACCTTC	CASSRDGYTF
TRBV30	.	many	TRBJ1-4	TGTGCCTGGAGTGTACTAGGCCAAAAACTGTTTTTT	CAWSVLGQKLFF
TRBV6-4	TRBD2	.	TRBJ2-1	TGTGCCAGCAGTGACTCTCCTAGCGGGGGGGCCGATGAGCAGTTCTTC	CASSDSPSGGADEQFF
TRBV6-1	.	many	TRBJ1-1	TGTGCCAGCAGAGGACAAATGAACACTGAAGCTTTCTTT	CASRGQMNTEAFF
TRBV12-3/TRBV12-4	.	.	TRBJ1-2	TGTGCCAGCAGTTTACTCCTTACAGGGCTCGTCTATGGCTACACCTTC	CASSLLLTGLVYGYTF
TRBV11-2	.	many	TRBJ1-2	TGTGCCAGCAGCCCTAGGGGCCAGGGGATCTATGGCTACACCTTC	CASSPRGQGIYGYTF
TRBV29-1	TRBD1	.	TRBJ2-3	TGCAGCGTTGAAGGGGGGCAGGGGGCAGATACGCAGTATTTT	CSVEGGQGADTQYF
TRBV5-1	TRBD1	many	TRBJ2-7	TGCGCCAGCAGCTTAACGACAGGGGCCTACGAGCAGTACTTC	CASSLTTGAYEQYF
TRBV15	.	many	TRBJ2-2	TGTGCCACCAGCAGAGAGGGGGCTGCCGGGGAGCTGTTTTTT	CATSREGAAGELFF
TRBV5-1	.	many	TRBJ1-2	TGCGCCAGCAGCGGGGGGGACCCCGGCTACACCTTC	CASSGGDPGYTF
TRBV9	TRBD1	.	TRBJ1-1	TGTGCCAGCAGTGGGACAGGTGAAGCTTTCTTT	CASSGTGEAFF
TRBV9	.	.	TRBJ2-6	TGTGCCAGCAGCGTAACCGGGGGGCCCTCTGGGGCCAACGTCCTGACTTTC	CASSVTGGPSGANVLTF
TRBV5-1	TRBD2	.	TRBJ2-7	TGCGCCAGCAGACGGGGGGTTACAGGCAACCGATCCTACGAGCAGTACTTC	CASRRGVTGNRSYEQYF
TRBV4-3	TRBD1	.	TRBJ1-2	TGCGCCAGCAGCCATCCTGGACAGGGGCCCTACTATGGCTACACCTTC	CASSHPGQGPYYGYTF
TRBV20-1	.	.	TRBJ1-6	TGCAGTGCTAGAGATCCGGCACAGGAAAATTCACCCCTCCACTTT	CSARDPAQENSPLHF